One and the same sample provided the 23 T cell receptor beta chains below, sequenced in a study of CD8+CD57+ T cells in acquired aplastic anemia. For CDR3 and TCR beta VDJ profiling, genomic DNA was the template used. Each CDR3 protein gets one entry after TCRdb re-called the reads with MiXCR. The sample shows about 160,000 distinct CDR3 sequences, less than 50% of them seen only once. CD8+CD57+ cell expansion, shown by flow cytometry, had occurred in the patients selected for sequencing. The sequencing input was sorted CD4+, CD8+, or CD8+CD57+ T cells (not recorded which) from PBMCs. Receptors were obtained from a human donor with aplastic anemia.

This clonotype was observed at least ten times. The chain has TRBV19 and TRBJ2-7; D is undetermined. This CDR3 comprises 13 residues. Germline V gene data show CDR1 as LNHDA and CDR2 as SQIVND (reference sequence). Trimming took 7 bases from V and 2 from J, leaving 12 bases between them. The CDR3 DNA is TGTGCCAGTACCCCCACGGGCGCCTACGAGCAGTACTTC. As protein: CASTPTGAYEQYF. The variable domain in full, with the rest retrieved from reference TRBV19 and TRBJ2-7, is DGGITQSPKYLFRKEGQNVTLSCEQNLNHDAMYWYRQDPGQGLRLIYYSQIVNDFQKGDIAEGYSVSREKKESFPLTVTSAQKNPTAFYLCASTPTGAYEQYFGPGTRLTVT.

Comments on this clonotype: Without the conserved terminal phenylalanine or tryptophan, this CDR3 likely stems from a read error. For the CDR3, the DNA is TGTGCCAGCAGCCCCGGGACAGGGCTCCACGAGCAGTACTCC. Amino acid sequence: CASSPGTGLHEQYS. V is TRBV7-6 and J is TRBJ2-7, with TRBD1 identical over 9 bases. The CDR3 is made up of 14 amino acids. Germline CDR1 reads SGHVS; CDR2 reads FNYEAQ. Germline trimming cut 5 bases from V and 5 bases from J; bases unmatched to any gene: 7.

This clonotype was seen ten or more times. The chain employs TRBV27 and TRBJ1-1, with TRBD1 matching over 8 bases. The trim removed 6 bases at V and 4 bases at J, leaving 4 bases unmatched. Per the germline V gene, CDR1 is MNHEY and CDR2 is SMNVEV (reference sequence). There are 13 residues in the CDR3. As DNA, the CDR3 is TGTGCCAGCAGGCAGACAGGGGCCACTGAAGCTTTCTTT. Translated: CASRQTGATEAFF.

The gene calls are TRBV10-3 and TRBJ1-1; D is perhaps TRBD1 (6 bases). The CDR3 sequence is 16 residues long. Germline V gene data show CDR1 as ENHRY and CDR2 as SYGVKD. Trimming shortened V by 10 bases and J by 1 base, and 22 bases separated the two germline ends. DNA of the CDR3: TGTGCCACCTTGGCCAGGGGAGGCGGGTCGAACACTGAAGCTTTCTTT. Its protein product is CATLARGGGSNTEAFF.

V and J are TRBV11-3 and TRBJ1-3; unclear D gene. The CDR3 consists of 14 residues. Germline V gives CDR1 SGHNT, CDR2 YENEEA. The V end was cut by 0 bases, the J end by 2 bases, with 5 bases between. The DNA of the CDR3 is TGTGCCAGCAGCTTAGAAGGGCCTGGAAACACCATATATTTT. It translates to CASSLEGPGNTIYF.

The CDR3 reads CAISRLAGVQETQYF. CDR3 nucleotides: TGTGCCATCAGTAGACTAGCGGGGGTACAAGAGACCCAGTACTTC. The chain links TRBV10-3 to TRBJ2-5; 12 nucleotides line up with TRBD2. Per the germline V gene, CDR1 is ENHRY and CDR2 is SYGVKD. The CDR3 spans 15 residues. V shed 5 bases and J 2 bases; nucleotides not matched to a gene: 3.

This chain's CDR3 is CSARDGRQTQETQYF. DNA for the CDR3: TGCAGTGCTAGAGATGGCCGGCAGACCCAAGAGACCCAGTACTTC. V is TRBV20-1 and J is TRBJ2-5, with D unclear. The germline gives CDR1 DFQATT, CDR2 SNEGSKA (reference sequence). Trimming shortened V by 0 bases and J by 1 base, and 12 bases separated the two germline ends. The CDR3 runs to 15 residues.

This clonotype was detected a few times. Here the CDR3 reads CATGGSYNSPLHF. The DNA for the CDR3 is TGTGCCACGGGGGGGTCCTATAATTCACCCCTCCACTTT. V is TRBV7-6 and J is TRBJ1-6, with a tentative D call TRBD1 (5 bases). From germline, CDR1 is SGHVS and CDR2 FNYEAQ. V was trimmed by 10 bases and J by 1 base, leaving 8 bases between them. This CDR3 region has 13 residues.

This sequence joins TRBV15 and TRBJ1-4, with TRBD1 as a possible D gene (5 bases). CDR1 and CDR2 from the germline V gene are LNHNV and YYDKDF (reference sequence). V gave up 5 bases and J gave up 0 bases, with 13 bases separating them. The CDR3 is made up of 16 amino acids. Here the CDR3 reads CATSQGSVATNEKLFF. The CDR3 region has the DNA TGTGCCACCAGCCAGGGATCTGTTGCAACTAATGAAAAACTGTTTTTT. Full variable domain (remainder filled in from reference TRBV15 and TRBJ1-4): DAMVIQNPRYQVTQFGKPVTLSCSQTLNHNVMYWYQQKSSQAPKLLFHYYDKDFNNEADTPDNFQSRRPNTSFCFLDIRSPGLGDTAMYLCATSQGSVATNEKLFFGSGTQLSVL.

Note on this clonotype: One end of the junction fails to match germline, which may point to a read error. The chain recombines TRBV19 with TRBJ2-3; tentatively, D is TRBD1 (6 bases). Germline V CDR1 and CDR2: LNHDA, SQIVND (reference sequence). The CDR3 spans 14 residues. CDR3 nucleotide sequence: TGTGCCAGTAGGGGGGCGTCAGGCTCAGACACGCAGTATTTT. It encodes CASRGASGSDTQYF. The full variable domain, its missing parts supplied by reference TRBV19 and TRBJ2-3, is DGGITQSPKYLFRKEGQNVTLSCEQNLNHDAMYWYRQDPGQGLRLIYYSQIVNDFQKGDIAEGYSVSREKKESFPLTVTSAQKNPTAFYLCASRGASGSDTQYFGPGTRLTVL.

The count of this clonotype is one. The chain carries TRBV7-9 and TRBJ2-5, with no clear D. The CDR3 has 14 residues. Looked up from germline, CDR1 is SEHNR and CDR2 is FQNEAQ (reference sequence). Trimming left V 3 bases short and J 4 bases short, with 12 bases between. The CDR3 nucleotides read TGTGCCAGCAGCTTGGGCGCAGAAACAGAGACCCAGTACTTC. Its translation: CASSLGAETETQYF.

This clonotype was recorded a few times. A clone one base away is much larger, so this may be a read error. The V gene is TRBV6-1, the J gene TRBJ2-5, with a tentative D call TRBD1 (7 bases). The CDR3 spans 13 residues. CDR1 and CDR2 from the germline V gene are MNHNS and SASEGT. The CDR3 loop is CASSAGGRETRYF. CDR3 bases: TGTGCCAGCAGCGCAGGGGGTCGGGAGACCCGGTACTTC.

V gene TRBV19 combines with J gene TRBJ2-1, with D perhaps TRBD2 (6 bases). CDR1 and CDR2 (germline): LNHDA, SQIVND (reference sequence). The CDR3 spans 15 residues. V was pared by 4 bases and J by 4 bases, with 14 bases between. The CDR3 protein is CASSTTRSLYNEQFF. CDR3 bases: TGTGCCAGTAGTACGACTAGAAGCCTTTACAATGAGCAGTTCTTC. The full variable domain, rest sourced from reference TRBV19 and TRBJ2-1, is DGGITQSPKYLFRKEGQNVTLSCEQNLNHDAMYWYRQDPGQGLRLIYYSQIVNDFQKGDIAEGYSVSREKKESFPLTVTSAQKNPTAFYLCASSTTRSLYNEQFFGPGTRLTVL.

This clonotype was seen repeatedly, ten times or more. This chain links TRBV5-1 with TRBJ1-2; possibly TRBD1 for D (5 bases). Trimming removed 0 bases at V and 9 bases at J, with 9 bases between. The CDR3 covers 12 residues. CDR1 and CDR2 (germline): SGHRS, YFSETQ. CDR3 amino acids: CASSLAADSYTF. The CDR3 DNA reads TGCGCCAGCAGCTTGGCCGCGGACAGCTACACCTTC.

A few counts support this clonotype. As DNA, the CDR3 is TGTGCCAGCAGTACTCCGGGACTAGCGGGGGGGAACACCGGGGAGCTGTTTTTT. Its translation is CASSTPGLAGGNTGELFF. The chain carries TRBV6-1 and TRBJ2-2; TRBD2 agrees at 15 bases. The CDR3 is 18 residues long. The V gene end was trimmed by 5 bases and the J gene end by 1 base; junction bases not matched to a gene: 5. CDR1 and CDR2 from the germline V gene are MNHNS and SASEGT.

The V call is TRBV7-6, the J call TRBJ1-5, with D uncertain. Deletions cut 5 bases from V and 6 bases from J, with 11 bases between. The CDR3 length is 13 residues. Germline CDR1 reads SGHVS; CDR2 reads FNYEAQ. The DNA of the CDR3 is TGTGCCAGCAGCCCGCCCGGGGTTCAGCCCCAGCATTTT. It translates to CASSPPGVQPQHF.

This chain connects TRBV7-9 to TRBJ1-2; TRBD1 is a possible D gene (5 bases). Germline V gene sequence: CDR1 SEHNR, CDR2 FQNEAQ (reference sequence). This CDR3 spans 14 amino acids. With 4 bases removed from V and 7 bases from J, the gap between germline ends came to 16 bases. The DNA of the CDR3 is TGTGCCAGCAGCTCGGGGACGGGGAGTGGTGGCTACACCTTC. Translated, it gives CASSSGTGSGGYTF. The full variable domain, its missing parts supplied by reference TRBV7-9 and TRBJ1-2, is DTGVSQNPRHKITKRGQNVTFRCDPISEHNRLYWYRQTLGQGPEFLTYFQNEAQLEKSRLLSDRFSAERPKGSFSTLEIQRTEQGDSAMYLCASSSGTGSGGYTFGSGTRLTVV.

The chain recombines TRBV20-1 with TRBJ1-2; 7 bases align to TRBD1. Germline assignment: CDR1 DFQATT and CDR2 SNEGSKA (reference sequence). There are 13 residues in the CDR3. J was trimmed by 4 bases and V by 2 bases; bases with no gene match: 4. CDR3 in DNA: TGCAGTGCTAGATCCCGGACAGGCTATGGCTACACCTTC. Translating gives CSARSRTGYGYTF.

This chain connects TRBV5-6 to TRBJ2-7; 8 bases line up with TRBD1. Germline CDR1 SGHDT, CDR2 YYEEEE. CDR3 length equals 14 residues. J was trimmed by 3 bases and V by 0 bases; bases with no gene match: 2. CDR3 sequence: CASSLDRGDYEQYF. The DNA for the CDR3 is TGTGCCAGCAGCTTGGACAGGGGGGACTACGAGCAGTACTTC.

V is TRBV10-3 and J is TRBJ2-1, with 9 positions matching TRBD2. Germline CDR1 and CDR2: ENHRY and SYGVKD. This CDR3 has 13 amino acids. Trimming cost V 8 bases and J 12 bases; bases outside gene matches: 11. CDR3: CAIRSGGVAGQFF. Written as DNA, the CDR3 is TGTGCCATCCGTAGCGGGGGCGTTGCGGGGCAGTTCTTC.

The V and J genes are TRBV10-3 and TRBJ2-3, with 7 bases matching TRBD2. Losses at the gene ends were 6 bases for V and 4 bases for J; bases not matched to a gene: 7. Germline V gives CDR1 ENHRY, CDR2 SYGVKD. The CDR3 sequence is 14 residues long. CDR3 DNA sequence: TGTGCCATCAGACCTAGCGGTGCAGCAGATACGCAGTATTTT. Protein: CAIRPSGAADTQYF.

This clonotype was seen repeatedly, ten times or more. The V and J genes are TRBV7-6 and TRBJ2-2; D is perhaps TRBD2 (5 bases). Trimming left V 0 bases short and J 8 bases short, with 13 bases between. The CDR3 contains 15 residues. Germline-derived CDR1 and CDR2 are SGHVS and FNYEAQ. Written as DNA, the CDR3 is TGTGCCAGCAGCTTAGCGTCCGGGGTGGAAGGGGAGCTGTTTTTT. Translation gives CASSLASGVEGELFF.

This clonotype came up many times. The J gene is TRBJ2-1, the V gene TRBV20-1, with TRBD2 identical over 7 bases. CDR1 is DFQATT, CDR2 SNEGSKA, per germline (reference sequence). V shed 4 bases and J 0 bases; nucleotides not matched to a gene: 6. The CDR3 sequence is 15 residues long. The CDR3: CSAKVAGDSYNEQFF. In nucleotides, the CDR3 is TGCAGTGCTAAGGTCGCGGGAGACTCCTACAATGAGCAGTTCTTC.